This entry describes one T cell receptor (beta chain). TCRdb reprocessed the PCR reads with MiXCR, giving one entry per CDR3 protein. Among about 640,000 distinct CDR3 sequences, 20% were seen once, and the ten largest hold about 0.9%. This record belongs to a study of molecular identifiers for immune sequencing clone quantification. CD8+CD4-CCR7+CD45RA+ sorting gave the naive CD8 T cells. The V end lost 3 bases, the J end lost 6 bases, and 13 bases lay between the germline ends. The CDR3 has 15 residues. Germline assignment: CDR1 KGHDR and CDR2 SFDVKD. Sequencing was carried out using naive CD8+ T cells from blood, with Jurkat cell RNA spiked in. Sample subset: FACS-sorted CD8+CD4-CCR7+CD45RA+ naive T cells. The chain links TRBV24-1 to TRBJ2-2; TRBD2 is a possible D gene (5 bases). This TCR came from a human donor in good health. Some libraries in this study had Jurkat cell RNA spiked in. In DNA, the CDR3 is TGTGCCACCAGTGATCCCACCACGGGGTCCGGGGAGCTGTTTTTT. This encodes CATSDPTTGSGELFF.